This passage covers 31 T cell receptor beta chains from one sample sequenced in a study of shared clonotypes between healthy human individuals. Clones were sequenced by immunoSEQ multiplex PCR, and TCRdb holds only the in-frame ones, with some missing. The sample carries a few million clones, 90% to 96% recorded once. Specimen: naive CD4+ T cells sorted from blood. The subset is: CD45RA+ positively selected. The origin of the receptors is a man aged 18-30 years in good health.

This clone has only one observation. This chain connects TRBV13 to TRBJ2-3; TRBD2 might be the D (6 bases). V shed 7 bases and J shed 1 base, with 9 bases lying between them. This CDR3 is 13 amino acids long. Germline CDR1 reads PRHDT; CDR2 reads FYEKMQ (reference sequence). This CDR3 reads CASNRRGTDTQYF. CDR3 nucleotide sequence: TGTGCCAGCAATAGGAGGGGCACAGATACGCAGTATTTT.

This chain uses TRBV25-1 with TRBJ1-1; D not resolved. CDR1 is MGHDK, CDR2 SYGVNS, per germline. The V and J ends lost 6 bases and 0 bases respectively, with 8 bases between them. The CDR3 runs to 13 residues. CDR3 amino acids: CASRGSLNTEAFF. CDR3 nucleotides: TGTGCCAGCAGGGGAAGCCTGAACACTGAAGCTTTCTTT.

CDR3 protein: CASSARGGYTF. CDR3 bases: TGTGCCAGCAGTGCCCGGGGAGGCTACACCTTC. The rearrangement links TRBV28 to TRBJ1-2; D uncertain. The CDR3 is 11 residues long. V dropped 5 bases and J dropped 8 bases, with 9 bases sitting between them. Germline assignment: CDR1 MDHEN and CDR2 SYDVKM.

The chain links TRBV2 to TRBJ2-3; D not certain. The CDR3 is 15 amino acids. Trimming stripped 4 bases from V and 2 bases from J, with 13 bases between. CDR1 is SNHLY, CDR2 FYNNEI, per germline. CDR3 sequence reads: CASSVVAQPTDTQYF. The DNA for the CDR3 is TGTGCCAGCAGTGTAGTAGCCCAACCCACAGATACGCAGTATTTT.

The chain is built from TRBV10-1 and TRBJ2-1; D unresolved. V was cut by 0 bases and J by 1 base, with 4 bases left in between. CDR3 size: 14 residues. CDR1 WNHNN and CDR2 SYGVQD come from the germline V gene (reference sequence). The chain's CDR3 is CASSESPSYNEQFF. The CDR3 DNA is TGCGCCAGCAGTGAGTCCCCTTCCTACAATGAGCAGTTCTTC.

As to this clone: This sample includes further DNA sequences coding for the same CDR3. V gene TRBV6-1 combines with J gene TRBJ1-1, with D uncertain. The length of the CDR3 is 13 residues. Looked up from germline, CDR1 is MNHNS and CDR2 is SASEGT. The V end lost 4 bases, the J end lost 2 bases, and 8 bases lay between the germline ends. CDR3 DNA: TGTGCCAGCAGTGTTCGGGGTAACACTGAAGCTTTCTTT. Amino acid sequence: CASSVRGNTEAFF.

J is TRBJ2-7 and V is TRBV6-6; no reliable D call. V lost 0 bases and J 5 bases, leaving 8 bases between the germline ends. Per the germline V gene, CDR1 is MNHNY and CDR2 is SVGAGI (reference sequence). The CDR3 length is 13 residues. CDR3 region: CASSYSGTHEQYF. CDR3 in DNA: TGTGCCAGCAGTTACTCGGGCACCCACGAGCAGTACTTC.

This clone was counted between two and nine times. The chain joins TRBV6-1 to TRBJ2-5; D is possibly TRBD2 (6 bases). CDR3 length: 15 residues. V gave up 5 bases and J gave up 2 bases, with 15 bases separating them. Per the germline V gene, CDR1 is MNHNS and CDR2 is SASEGT. CDR3 protein: CASSTNRLGQETQYF. CDR3 bases: TGTGCCAGCAGTACCAACAGACTAGGTCAAGAGACCCAGTACTTC.

The chain joins TRBV6-1 to TRBJ2-7; no definite D call. The CDR3 loop spans 13 amino acids. Germline V gene lookup returns CDR1 MNHNS and CDR2 SASEGT. Trimming removed 4 bases at V and 2 bases at J, with 9 bases between. CDR3 in DNA: TGTGCCAGCAGTGGAAGCGCCGCCTACGAGCAGTACTTC. It specifies CASSGSAAYEQYF.

The CDR3 sequence: CASSLGQGFSEQFF. DNA for the CDR3: TGTGCCAGCAGCTTGGGACAGGGTTTTAGTGAGCAGTTCTTC. This chain joins TRBV2 and TRBJ2-1, with 9 bases lining up with TRBD1. Germline V lookup: CDR1 SNHLY, CDR2 FYNNEI. With 6 bases clipped from V and 9 bases from J, the junction kept 9 bases outside the gene matches. The CDR3 covers 14 residues.

The chain uses TRBV5-4 and TRBJ1-1, with 8 bases fitting TRBD1. Trimming cost V 4 bases and J 4 bases; bases outside gene matches: 6. This CDR3 has 14 residues. Germline loops: CDR1 SGHNT, CDR2 YYREEE (reference sequence). CDR3 loop: CASSKGQVVTEAFF. The CDR3 bases are TGTGCCAGCAGCAAGGGACAGGTAGTCACTGAAGCTTTCTTT. The whole variable domain, filled in from reference TRBV5-4 and TRBJ1-1, reads ETGVTQSPTHLIKTRGQQVTLRCSSQSGHNTVSWYQQALGQGPQFIFQYYREEENGRGNFPPRFSGLQFPNYSSELNVNALELDDSALYLCASSKGQVVTEAFFGQGTRLTVV.

This CDR3 reads CATALPGQGENQPQHF. In DNA, the CDR3 is TGTGCCACCGCCTTACCGGGACAGGGAGAAAATCAGCCCCAGCATTTT. This chain connects TRBV28 to TRBJ1-5; TRBD1 aligns across 9 bases. Germline V gene data show CDR1 as MDHEN and CDR2 as SYDVKM. V was clipped by 10 bases and J by 4 bases; unmatched bases: 14. The CDR3 has 16 amino acids.

The rearrangement joins TRBV10-1 to TRBJ2-2; D perhaps matches TRBD2 (5 bases). Trimming pared 4 bases from V and 6 bases from J, leaving 9 bases between. The CDR3 contains 13 residues. Looked up from germline, CDR1 is WNHNN and CDR2 is SYGVQD (reference sequence). CDR3 region: CASSASGAGELFF. CDR3 coding DNA: TGCGCCAGCAGTGCTTCCGGGGCCGGGGAGCTGTTTTTT.

The chain uses TRBV7-9 and TRBJ2-5; D unclear. The CDR3 length is 15 residues. V lost 3 bases and J lost 0, with 11 bases in between. The germline V gene has CDR1 SEHNR and CDR2 FQNEAQ (reference sequence). CDR3 in amino acids: CASSLVAMYQETQYF. The CDR3 coding sequence is TGTGCCAGCAGCTTGGTGGCTATGTACCAAGAGACCCAGTACTTC.

V usage is TRBV7-9 and J usage is TRBJ1-6; 9 bases agree with TRBD1. Germline V gives CDR1 SEHNR, CDR2 FQNEAQ (reference sequence). The CDR3 runs 19 residues. The junction had 14 bases not matched to a gene; V was cut back by 5 bases and J by 3 bases. CDR3 sequence (DNA): TGTGCCAGCAGCCCTCGGACAGGGGTGAAAACGCGCTATAATTCACCCCTCCACTTT. Amino acid sequence: CASSPRTGVKTRYNSPLHF.

The chain has TRBV4-1 and TRBJ2-7; 8 bases map to TRBD1. V trimming: 4 bases; J trimming: 4 bases; junction bases outside the gene matches: 6. Per the germline V gene, CDR1 is MGHRA and CDR2 is YSYEKL. The CDR3 extends over 14 amino acids. The CDR3 nucleotides read TGCGCCAGCAGCCGCTCAGGGGGCGCGTACGAGCAGTACTTC. Protein: CASSRSGGAYEQYF.

This clone has only one observation. CDR3 bases: TGTGCCAGCAGCTGGGGAGGGACAGGGGGCCCTCAGCCCCAGCATTTT. Protein: CASSWGGTGGPQPQHF. The V and J genes are TRBV7-2 and TRBJ1-5; TRBD1 agrees at 12 bases. CDR3 length: 16 amino acids. V dropped 4 bases and J dropped 6; count of bases not matched to a gene: 7. CDR1 is SGHTA and CDR2 is FQGNSA in the germline V gene.

The chain employs TRBV2 and TRBJ2-5; 12 nucleotides align to TRBD2. The CDR3 has 15 amino acids. Germline V gives CDR1 SNHLY, CDR2 FYNNEI. The V gene end was trimmed by 6 bases and the J gene end by 5 bases; junction bases not matched to a gene: 7. The CDR3 loop reads CASRVLAGGLETQYF. The CDR3 bases are TGTGCCAGCAGGGTACTAGCGGGGGGCCTCGAGACCCAGTACTTC.

The chain links TRBV5-1 to TRBJ2-7; D unclear. This CDR3 region has 13 residues. Trimming took 4 bases from V and 3 from J, leaving 11 bases between them. Germline assignment: CDR1 SGHRS and CDR2 YFSETQ. DNA of the CDR3: TGCGCCAGCAGCCCGGTTTCCCGCTACGAGCAGTACTTC. The encoded protein is CASSPVSRYEQYF.

This rearrangement joins TRBV6-6 to TRBJ1-1; a weak D match, TRBD1 (5 bases). The CDR3 contains 16 residues. Looked up from germline, CDR1 is MNHNY and CDR2 is SVGAGI (reference sequence). The germline V and J ends were trimmed by 8 bases and 0 bases, with 19 bases remaining between them. The CDR3 region has the DNA TGTGCCAGCGCGGATTCAGGGACCTTCATGAACACTGAAGCTTTCTTT. As protein: CASADSGTFMNTEAFF.

V usage is TRBV7-9 and J usage is TRBJ2-7; 7 positions agree with TRBD1. CDR3 length: 14 residues. The germline CDR1 and CDR2 sequences are SEHNR and FQNEAQ (reference sequence). V shed 2 bases, J shed 7 bases, and the junction held 8 bases outside the gene matches. The CDR3 is CASSLTGALGEQYF. CDR3 bases: TGTGCCAGCAGCTTAACAGGGGCCCTAGGGGAGCAGTACTTC.

A note on this clone: Distinct nucleotide sequences in the sample also encode this CDR3. This sequence joins TRBV5-1 and TRBJ1-1, with D perhaps matching TRBD1 (6 bases). The CDR3 has 13 residues. Germline values: CDR1 SGHRS, CDR2 YFSETQ. The germline V and J ends were trimmed by 1 base and 4 bases, with 8 bases remaining between them. CDR3 DNA: TGCGCCAGCAGCTTGAAAGGGGGCACTGAAGCTTTCTTT. Its protein is CASSLKGGTEAFF.

The DNA of the CDR3 is TGTGCCTGGAGAGAAAGCAATGAGCAGTTCTTC. Translated, it gives CAWRESNEQFF. The chain is built from TRBV30 and TRBJ2-1, with D unclear. The CDR3 contains 11 residues. CDR1 and CDR2 from the germline V gene are GTSNPN and SVGIG (reference sequence). V was clipped by 3 bases and J by 6 bases, with 6 bases between them.

This clone was observed a single time. The chain joins TRBV7-9 to TRBJ2-3; TRBD1 matches at 7 bases. CDR1 SEHNR and CDR2 FQNEAQ come from the germline V gene (reference sequence). The CDR3 has 14 residues. With V trimmed by 3 bases and J by 3 bases, 3 bases remained unmatched. The CDR3 coding sequence is TGTGCCAGCAGCTTCAGGGGGTCAACAGATACGCAGTATTTT. Amino acids: CASSFRGSTDTQYF.

The chain couples TRBV10-3 to TRBJ2-1; 10 bases are shared with TRBD2. V lost 2 bases to trimming and J lost 9 bases; unmatched junction nucleotides: 16. Germline assignment: CDR1 ENHRY and CDR2 SYGVKD. The CDR3 spans 18 residues. CDR3 protein: CAISESLAGVPPIGEQFF. CDR3 nucleotide sequence: TGTGCCATCAGTGAGAGTCTAGCGGGAGTTCCACCAATTGGTGAGCAGTTCTTC.

This chain connects TRBV7-8 to TRBJ2-7; a possible D gene is TRBD2 (5 bases). Per the germline V gene, CDR1 is SGHVS and CDR2 is FQNEAQ. The CDR3 has 14 residues. Trimming shortened V by 2 bases and J by 3 bases, and 11 bases separated the two germline ends. CDR3 residues: CASSLTGVYYEQYF. The CDR3 DNA reads TGTGCCAGCAGCTTAACCGGGGTTTACTACGAGCAGTACTTC.

The DNA for the CDR3 is TGTGCCAGCTCAAGAACGGACAGGGGTGGCACCGGGGAGCTGTTTTTT. Amino acids: CASSRTDRGGTGELFF. V is TRBV18 and J is TRBJ2-2; TRBD1 aligns across 9 bases. Trimming removed 5 bases from V and 4 bases from J; junction bases left unmatched: 8. Germline V gene lookup returns CDR1 KGHSH and CDR2 LQKENI. The CDR3 runs to 16 residues.

The chain couples TRBV6-1 to TRBJ1-2; D unresolved. The CDR3 length is 12 residues. Trimming stripped 7 bases from V and 3 bases from J, with 9 bases between. Germline V lookup: CDR1 MNHNS, CDR2 SASEGT. The CDR3 loop is CASTEIDYGYTF. The CDR3 region has the DNA TGTGCCAGCACCGAAATTGACTATGGCTACACCTTC.

J is TRBJ1-1 and V is TRBV11-3; maybe TRBD1 (5 bases). This CDR3 is built from 12 residues. From germline, CDR1 is SGHNT and CDR2 YENEEA. V was pared by 5 bases and J by 8 bases, with 12 bases between. The CDR3 DNA follows: TGTGCCAGCAGCGGTGACAGCCAGGAAGCTTTCTTT. This codes for CASSGDSQEAFF.

This clone was found once. V usage is TRBV27 and J usage is TRBJ1-1, with unresolved D. This CDR3 has 13 residues. Germline CDR1 reads MNHEY; CDR2 reads SMNVEV (reference sequence). Trimming stripped 7 bases from V and 1 base from J, with 10 bases between. CDR3 in amino acids: CASTAGPNTEAFF. The DNA for the CDR3 is TGTGCCAGCACGGCAGGACCGAACACTGAAGCTTTCTTT.

This chain joins TRBV4-1 and TRBJ2-1, with D unclear. The CDR3 spans 16 residues. Germline CDR1 and CDR2: MGHRA and YSYEKL. V lost 1 base and J lost 1, with 11 bases in between. This CDR3 reads CASSQGGSVSYNEQFF. CDR3 bases: TGCGCCAGCAGCCAAGGAGGCTCCGTATCCTACAATGAGCAGTTCTTC.